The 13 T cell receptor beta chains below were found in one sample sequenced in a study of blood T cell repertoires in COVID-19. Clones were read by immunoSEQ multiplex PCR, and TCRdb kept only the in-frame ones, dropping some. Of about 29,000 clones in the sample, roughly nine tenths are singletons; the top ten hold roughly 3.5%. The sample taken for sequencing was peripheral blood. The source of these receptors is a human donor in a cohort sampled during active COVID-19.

The CDR3 nucleotides read TGCGCCAGCAGCCAAGAAACTAGCGGGAATAGGGGGGAGCTGTTTTTT. It specifies CASSQETSGNRGELFF. The chain joins TRBV4-3 to TRBJ2-2, with 10 bases identical to TRBD2. The CDR3 is made up of 16 amino acids. Trimming cost V 0 bases and J 8 bases; bases outside gene matches: 6. Germline V gene lookup returns CDR1 LGHNA and CDR2 YSLEER.

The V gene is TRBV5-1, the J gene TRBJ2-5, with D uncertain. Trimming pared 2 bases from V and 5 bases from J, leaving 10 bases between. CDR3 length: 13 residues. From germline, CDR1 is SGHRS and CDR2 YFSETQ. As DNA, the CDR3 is TGCGCCAGCAGCTTAGAACCTGCGGAGACCCAGTACTTC. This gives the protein CASSLEPAETQYF.

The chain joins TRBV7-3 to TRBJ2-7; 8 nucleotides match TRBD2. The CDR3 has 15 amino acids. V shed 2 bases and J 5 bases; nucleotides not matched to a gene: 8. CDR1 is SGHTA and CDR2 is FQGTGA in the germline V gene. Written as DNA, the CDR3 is TGTGCCAGCAGCTTATCTTCGGGGACTAGTCACGAGCAGTACTTC. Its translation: CASSLSSGTSHEQYF. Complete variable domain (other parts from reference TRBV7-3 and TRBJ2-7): GAGVSQTPSNKVTEKGKYVELRCDPISGHTALYWYRQSLGQGPEFLIYFQGTGAADDSGLPNDRFFAVRPEGSVSTLKIQRTERGDSAVYLCASSLSSGTSHEQYFGPGTRLTVT.

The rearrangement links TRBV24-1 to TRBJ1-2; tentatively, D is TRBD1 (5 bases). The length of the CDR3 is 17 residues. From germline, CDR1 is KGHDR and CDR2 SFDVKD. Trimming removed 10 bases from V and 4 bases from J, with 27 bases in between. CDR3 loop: CATPPGGGLRGGYGYTF. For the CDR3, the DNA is TGTGCCACGCCCCCGGGGGGAGGCCTAAGGGGTGGCTATGGCTACACCTTC.

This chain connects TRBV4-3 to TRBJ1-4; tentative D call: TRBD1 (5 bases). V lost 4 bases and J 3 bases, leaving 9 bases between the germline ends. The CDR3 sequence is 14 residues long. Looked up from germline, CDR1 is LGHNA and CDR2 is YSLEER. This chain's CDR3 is CASSRGGANEKLFF. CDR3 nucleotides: TGCGCCAGCAGCCGCGGGGGGGCTAATGAAAAACTGTTTTTT.

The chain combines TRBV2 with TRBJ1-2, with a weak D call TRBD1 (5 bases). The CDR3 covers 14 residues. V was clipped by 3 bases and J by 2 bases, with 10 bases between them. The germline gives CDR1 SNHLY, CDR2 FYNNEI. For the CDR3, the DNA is TGTGCCAGCAGTGACGGGCAGGGAAACTATGGCTACACCTTC. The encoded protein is CASSDGQGNYGYTF.

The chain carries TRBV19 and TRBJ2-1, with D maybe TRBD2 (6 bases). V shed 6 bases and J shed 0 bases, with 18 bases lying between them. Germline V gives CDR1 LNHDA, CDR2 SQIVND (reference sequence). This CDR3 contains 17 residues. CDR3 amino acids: CASRREVAGSSYNEQFF. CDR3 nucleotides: TGTGCCAGTAGAAGAGAGGTGGCGGGGAGCTCCTACAATGAGCAGTTCTTC.

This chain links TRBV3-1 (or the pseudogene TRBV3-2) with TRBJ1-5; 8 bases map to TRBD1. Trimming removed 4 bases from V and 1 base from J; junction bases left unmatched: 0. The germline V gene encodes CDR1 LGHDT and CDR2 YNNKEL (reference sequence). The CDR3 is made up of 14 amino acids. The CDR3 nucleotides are TGTGCCAGCAGCCGACAGGGGAGCAATCAGCCCCAGCATTTT. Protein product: CASSRQGSNQPQHF.

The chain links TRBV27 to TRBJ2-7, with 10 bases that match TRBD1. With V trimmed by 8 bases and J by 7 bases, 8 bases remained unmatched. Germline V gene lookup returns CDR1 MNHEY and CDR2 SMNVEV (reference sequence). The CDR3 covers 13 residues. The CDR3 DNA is TGTGCCAGCGCGTGGACAGGGGGAAGAGAGCAGTACTTC. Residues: CASAWTGGREQYF.

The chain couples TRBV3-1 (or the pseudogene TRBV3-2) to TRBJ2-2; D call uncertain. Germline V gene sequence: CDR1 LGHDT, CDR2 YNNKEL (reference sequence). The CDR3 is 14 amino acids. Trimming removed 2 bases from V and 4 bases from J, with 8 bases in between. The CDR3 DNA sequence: TGTGCCAGCAGCCAACCCTCTCGCACCGGGGAGCTGTTTTTT. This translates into CASSQPSRTGELFF.

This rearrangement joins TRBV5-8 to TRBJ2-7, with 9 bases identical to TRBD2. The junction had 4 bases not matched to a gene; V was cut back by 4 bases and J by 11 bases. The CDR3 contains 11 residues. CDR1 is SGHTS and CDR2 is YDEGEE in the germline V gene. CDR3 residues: CASSAGTSKYF. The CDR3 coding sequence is TGTGCCAGCAGCGCCGGGACTAGCAAGTACTTC.

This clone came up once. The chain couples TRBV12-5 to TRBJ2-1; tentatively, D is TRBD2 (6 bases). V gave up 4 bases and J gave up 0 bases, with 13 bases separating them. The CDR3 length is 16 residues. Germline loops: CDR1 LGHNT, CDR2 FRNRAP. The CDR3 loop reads CASGYSGQSSYNEQFF. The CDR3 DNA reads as TGTGCTAGTGGTTATAGCGGCCAGAGCTCCTACAATGAGCAGTTCTTC.

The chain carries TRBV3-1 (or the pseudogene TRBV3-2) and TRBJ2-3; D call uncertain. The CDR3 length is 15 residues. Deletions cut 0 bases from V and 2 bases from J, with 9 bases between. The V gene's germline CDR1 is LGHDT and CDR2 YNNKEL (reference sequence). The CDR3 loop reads CASSQDNYPTDTQYF. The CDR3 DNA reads TGTGCCAGCAGCCAAGACAACTATCCCACAGATACGCAGTATTTT.